Listed here are 28 T cell receptor beta chains from one sample, sequenced in a study of control samples from healthy donors and cancer patients. Libraries were prepared by immunoSEQ multiplex PCR; TCRdb keeps only in-frame clonotypes and omits some of them. The sample lists about 120,000 clones, over 90% occurring once. Input material: blood. The receptors stem from a man younger than 40 in good health.

The CDR3 DNA sequence: TGTGCCAGCAGTTACTCGCTGGGGGTTACATCCTACGAGCAGTACTTC. This translates into CASSYSLGVTSYEQYF. The chain couples TRBV6-5 to TRBJ2-7, with D possibly called TRBD1 or TRBD2 (5 bases each). Germline CDR1 reads MNHEY; CDR2 reads SVGAGI. With 0 bases removed from V and 1 base from J, the gap between germline ends came to 13 bases. The CDR3 has 16 amino acids.

The chain has TRBV2 and TRBJ2-7; possibly TRBD1 for D (7 bases). The V gene lost 6 bases and the J gene lost 0 bases, with 15 bases spanning the gap. The CDR3 consists of 15 residues. Germline CDR1 and CDR2: SNHLY and FYNNEI. This chain's CDR3 is CASREGQTSSYEQYV. The CDR3, as DNA: TGTGCCAGCAGGGAGGGACAGACAAGCTCCTACGAGCAGTACGTC.

The genes are TRBV7-9 and TRBJ1-1; 8 positions match TRBD1. The CDR3 consists of 16 residues. Germline V lookup: CDR1 SEHNR, CDR2 FQNEAQ (reference sequence). The junction had 6 bases not matched to a gene; V was cut back by 1 base and J by 2 bases. The CDR3 is CASSLGTGRPNTEAFF. The DNA of the CDR3 is TGTGCCAGCAGCTTAGGGACAGGGCGCCCTAACACTGAAGCTTTCTTT.

In its sample, this clone was seen once. The V call is TRBV6-5, the J call TRBJ2-5; 13 bases are shared with TRBD2. This CDR3 region has 14 residues. CDR1 is MNHEY and CDR2 is SVGAGI in the germline V gene. Trimming at V came to 8 bases and at J to 7 bases, leaving 7 bases not matched to a gene. As DNA, the CDR3 is TGTGCCAGCCAGACTAGCGGGGGGCCGGGGACCCAGTACTTC. Translating it yields CASQTSGGPGTQYF.

V and J are TRBV27 and TRBJ1-2, with a weak D call TRBD1 (5 bases). V gave up 5 bases and J gave up 4 bases, with 20 bases separating them. Germline loops: CDR1 MNHEY, CDR2 SMNVEV (reference sequence). This CDR3 has 16 residues. CDR3 DNA sequence: TGTGCCAGCAGTCCCCTTATCGTGGGGGGAGCCTATGGCTACACCTTC. Translating gives CASSPLIVGGAYGYTF.

The chain has TRBV5-1 and TRBJ2-6; 8 bases line up with TRBD1. The CDR3 is 16 residues long. V lost 2 bases to trimming and J lost 1 base; unmatched junction nucleotides: 2. In germline, CDR1 is SGHRS, CDR2 YFSETQ. The CDR3 sequence: CASSFNRGSGANVLTF. Written as DNA, the CDR3 is TGCGCCAGCAGCTTTAACAGGGGGTCTGGGGCCAACGTCCTGACTTTC.

V usage is TRBV6-6 and J usage is TRBJ2-3; 8 bases align to TRBD2. CDR1 is MNHNY and CDR2 is SVGAGI in the germline V gene (reference sequence). The CDR3 sequence is 12 residues long. In DNA form, the CDR3 reads TGTGCAGCCACTAGCGGAACAGATACGCAGTATTTT. Encoded protein: CAATSGTDTQYF.

The chain joins TRBV2 to TRBJ2-2; tentatively, D is TRBD2 (6 bases). The CDR3 is 17 residues long. Germline CDR1 and CDR2: SNHLY and FYNNEI. V shed 8 bases and J shed 4 bases, with 23 bases lying between them. This chain's CDR3 is CASEAYKAGPFTGELFF. The CDR3 nucleotides are TGTGCCAGCGAAGCCTATAAGGCGGGACCATTCACCGGGGAGCTGTTTTTT. Filled out from reference TRBV2 and TRBJ2-2, the complete variable domain reads EPEVTQTPSHQVTQMGQEVILRCVPISNHLYFYWYRQILGQKVEFLVSFYNNEISEKSEIFDDQFSVERPDGSNFTLKIRSTKLEDSAMYFCASEAYKAGPFTGELFFGEGSRLTVL.

The chain couples TRBV28 to TRBJ2-7; D uncertain. Germline CDR1 reads MDHEN; CDR2 reads SYDVKM. With 5 bases removed from V and 3 bases from J, the gap between germline ends came to 23 bases. This CDR3 spans 17 amino acids. CDR3 protein: CASSPTKAPPEFYEQYF. The CDR3 coding sequence is TGTGCCAGCAGTCCCACAAAGGCCCCCCCGGAATTCTACGAGCAGTACTTC.

The V gene is TRBV27, the J gene TRBJ2-3; D is ambiguous. Between the trimmed V and J ends, which lost 4 bases and 4 bases, there was a span of 12 bases. The CDR3 spans 14 residues. CDR1 is MNHEY and CDR2 is SMNVEV in the germline V gene (reference sequence). This CDR3 is CASSYDASPDTQYF. CDR3 sequence (DNA): TGTGCCAGCAGTTACGACGCGAGCCCAGATACGCAGTATTTT.

The chain is built from TRBV29-1 and TRBJ1-2; the D gene is possibly TRBD1 (6 bases). CDR1 and CDR2 from the germline V gene are SQVTM and ANQGSEA. V lost 4 bases, J lost 0 bases, and 9 bases lay in between. This CDR3 region has 13 residues. CDR3: CSVATGANYGYTF. CDR3 sequence (DNA): TGCAGCGTTGCGACAGGAGCTAACTATGGCTACACCTTC. Looking up the rest from reference TRBV29-1 and TRBJ1-2 gives the full variable domain: SAVISQKPSRDICQRGTSLTIQCQVDSQVTMMFWYRQQPGQSLTLIATANQGSEATYESGFVIDKFPISRPNLTFSTLTVSNMSPEDSSIYLCSVATGANYGYTFGSGTRLTVV.

This rearrangement joins TRBV5-1 to TRBJ1-4, with a possible D match to TRBD1 (6 bases). Germline CDR1 and CDR2: SGHRS and YFSETQ. The CDR3 sequence is 15 residues long. The V end lost 1 base, the J end lost 2 bases, and 9 bases lay between the germline ends. CDR3 bases: TGCGCCAGCAGCTTGCTAGGACAGACTAATGAAAAACTGTTTTTT. It specifies CASSLLGQTNEKLFF.

This chain uses TRBV28 with TRBJ2-7, with 9 bases aligning to TRBD2. Looked up from germline, CDR1 is MDHEN and CDR2 is SYDVKM. V lost 7 bases, J lost 5 bases, and 12 bases stayed unmatched. The CDR3 has 15 residues. The CDR3 sequence: CASTLGAGGYDEQYV. Written as DNA, the CDR3 is TGTGCCAGCACCCTGGGGGCGGGGGGGTACGACGAGCAGTACGTC.

V and J are TRBV28 and TRBJ2-1; TRBD1 matches at 10 bases. V lost 6 bases and J lost 9; bases outside the gene matches: 14. From germline, CDR1 is MDHEN and CDR2 SYDVKM. There are 16 residues in the CDR3. The CDR3 spells CASSLTSDRGRVEQFF. The CDR3 region has the DNA TGTGCCAGCAGCCTAACCTCTGACAGGGGGCGCGTTGAGCAGTTCTTC.

The genes are TRBV20-1 and TRBJ1-2, with a tentative D call TRBD1 (5 bases). Germline loops: CDR1 DFQATT, CDR2 SNEGSKA (reference sequence). The CDR3 contains 10 residues. V was clipped by 3 bases and J by 8 bases, with 7 bases between them. In DNA form, the CDR3 reads TGCAGTGCTAGCAGGGACGGCTACACCTTC. Protein: CSASRDGYTF.

This sequence joins TRBV5-6 and TRBJ2-7; D unclear. There are 13 residues in the CDR3. Trimming shortened V by 4 bases and J by 5 bases, and 13 bases separated the two germline ends. Germline V gene lookup returns CDR1 SGHDT and CDR2 YYEEEE. The DNA of the CDR3 is TGTGCCAGCAGCCAGGAATCTAAGAACGAGCAGTACTTC. The encoded protein is CASSQESKNEQYF.

J is TRBJ1-1 and V is TRBV6-5; D is possibly TRBD1 (6 bases). Per the germline V gene, CDR1 is MNHEY and CDR2 is SVGAGI. CDR3 size: 14 residues. Trimming stripped 9 bases from V and 1 base from J, with 15 bases between. CDR3 sequence reads: CASTSGGGNTEAFF. CDR3 sequence (DNA): TGTGCCAGTACCTCCGGGGGCGGGAACACTGAAGCTTTCTTT.

The chain is built from TRBV11-2 and TRBJ2-3; 8 positions match TRBD2. V shed 4 bases and J 4 bases; nucleotides not matched to a gene: 10. Looked up from germline, CDR1 is SGHAT and CDR2 is FQNNGV. The CDR3 is 16 residues long. CDR3 region: CASSSILRGVADTQYF. CDR3 DNA: TGTGCCAGCAGCTCGATCTTGCGGGGGGTCGCAGATACGCAGTATTTT.

A single count supports this clone. This sequence joins TRBV28 and TRBJ1-2; maybe TRBD1 (5 bases). CDR1 and CDR2 from the germline V gene are MDHEN and SYDVKM. The V and J ends lost 4 bases and 4 bases respectively, with 13 bases between them. This CDR3 contains 14 residues. The CDR3 bases are TGTGCCAGCAGTTCCATGGGACTTGTCTATGGCTACACCTTC. It yields the protein CASSSMGLVYGYTF.

The chain combines TRBV7-6 with TRBJ1-5; D perhaps matches TRBD1 (6 bases). CDR3 size: 16 residues. Germline V CDR1 and CDR2: SGHVS, FNYEAQ. V was shortened by 5 bases and J by 5 bases, with 19 bases between the two germline ends. CDR3 DNA sequence: TGTGCCAGCAGCCCCAGACCCCAAAGGGGGGATCAGCCCCAGCATTTT. It encodes CASSPRPQRGDQPQHF.

The chain employs TRBV14 and TRBJ1-2; 7 positions agree with TRBD1. This CDR3 has 14 residues. Germline-derived CDR1 and CDR2 are SGHDN and FVKESK. V shed 0 bases and J 3 bases; nucleotides not matched to a gene: 1. The CDR3 coding sequence is TGTGCCAGCAGCCAAGAAACAGGGGACTATGGCTACACCTTC. Protein sequence: CASSQETGDYGYTF.

The chain has TRBV6-4 and TRBJ2-3, with 10 bases aligning to TRBD2. Trimming at V came to 2 bases and at J to 4 bases, leaving 0 bases not matched to a gene. The germline V gene encodes CDR1 MRHNA and CDR2 SNTAGT. The CDR3 loop spans 14 amino acids. For the CDR3, the DNA is TGTGCCAGCAGTGACAGCGGGGGGGCAGATACGCAGTATTTT. Translation: CASSDSGGADTQYF.

The CDR3 nucleotides are TGTGCTAGTGGCCCCTCGGTGGGGGTAAAGACCCAGTACTTC. This encodes CASGPSVGVKTQYF. The chain couples TRBV12-5 to TRBJ2-5; the D gene could be TRBD1 or TRBD2 (5 bases each). The CDR3 is 14 residues long. V was pared by 6 bases and J by 6 bases, with 17 bases between. Germline V gives CDR1 LGHNT, CDR2 FRNRAP.

This chain joins TRBV13 and TRBJ2-2; 8 positions match TRBD1. J gave up 5 bases and V 1 base, and 6 bases lay outside the gene matches. Germline CDR1 PRHDT, CDR2 FYEKMQ (reference sequence). This CDR3 contains 16 residues. The CDR3 loop is CASSLVGQGRTGELFF. In DNA, the CDR3 is TGTGCCAGCAGCTTAGTAGGACAGGGTAGGACCGGGGAGCTGTTTTTT. Variable domain in full (rest from reference TRBV13 and TRBJ2-2): AAGVIQSPRHLIKEKRETATLKCYPIPRHDTVYWYQQGPGQDPQFLISFYEKMQSDKGSIPDRFSAQQFSDYHSELNMSSLELGDSALYFCASSLVGQGRTGELFFGEGSRLTVL.

V usage is TRBV6-5 and J usage is TRBJ2-1; D call uncertain. Deletions cut 6 bases from V and 12 bases from J, with 15 bases between. Germline CDR1 reads MNHEY; CDR2 reads SVGAGI. The length of the CDR3 is 12 residues. In nucleotides, the CDR3 is TGTGCCAGCAGATCATCTGCCATGGGGCAGTTCTTC. Translation gives CASRSSAMGQFF.

The V call is TRBV4-2, the J call TRBJ2-2; 8 bases map to TRBD2. CDR1 and CDR2 (germline): LGHNA, YNFKEQ. The ends lost 1 base at V and 7 bases at J; junction bases unmatched: 8. The CDR3 contains 16 residues. The CDR3 sequence is CASSQGTTRGGGELFF. The CDR3, as DNA: TGTGCCAGCAGCCAAGGGACCACTCGGGGGGGCGGGGAGCTGTTTTTT.

The V gene is TRBV18, the J gene TRBJ2-2; 8 bases are shared with TRBD2. The CDR3 has 19 amino acids. CDR1 and CDR2 from the germline V gene are KGHSH and LQKENI. Trimming cost V 2 bases and J 1 base; bases outside gene matches: 12. CDR3 sequence: CASSPGRKAGAVNTGELFF. The CDR3 DNA is TGTGCCAGCTCACCAGGGAGGAAAGCGGGGGCCGTGAACACCGGGGAGCTGTTTTTT. The whole variable domain, remainder taken from reference TRBV18 and TRBJ2-2, is NAGVMQNPRHLVRRRGQEARLRCSPMKGHSHVYWYRQLPEEGLKFMVYLQKENIIDESGMPKERFSAEFPKEGPSILRIQQVVRGDSAAYFCASSPGRKAGAVNTGELFFGEGSRLTVL.

The chain recombines TRBV9 with TRBJ2-3; D unresolved. Trimming cost V 3 bases and J 8 bases, with 10 bases left between them. The CDR3 has 12 residues. In germline, CDR1 is SGDLS, CDR2 YYNGEE. CDR3 amino acids: CASSGWRGTQYF. DNA of the CDR3: TGTGCCAGCAGCGGATGGAGAGGTACGCAGTATTTT.